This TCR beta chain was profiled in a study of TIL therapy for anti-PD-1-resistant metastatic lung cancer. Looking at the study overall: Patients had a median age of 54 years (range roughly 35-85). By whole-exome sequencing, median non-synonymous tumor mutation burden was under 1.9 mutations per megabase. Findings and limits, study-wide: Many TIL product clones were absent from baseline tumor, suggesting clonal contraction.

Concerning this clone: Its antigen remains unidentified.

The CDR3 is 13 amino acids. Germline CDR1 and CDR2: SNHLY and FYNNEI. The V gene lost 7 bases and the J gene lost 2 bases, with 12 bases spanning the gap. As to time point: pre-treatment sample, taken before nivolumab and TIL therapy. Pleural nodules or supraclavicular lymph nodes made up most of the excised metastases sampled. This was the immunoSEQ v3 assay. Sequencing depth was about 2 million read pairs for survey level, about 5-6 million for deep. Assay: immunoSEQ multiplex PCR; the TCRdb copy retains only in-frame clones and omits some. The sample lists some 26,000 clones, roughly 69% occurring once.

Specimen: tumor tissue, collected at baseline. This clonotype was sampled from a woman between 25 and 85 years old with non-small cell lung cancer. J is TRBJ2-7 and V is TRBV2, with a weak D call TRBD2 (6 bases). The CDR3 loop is CASNRRDTYEQYF. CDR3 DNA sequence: TGTGCCAGCAACAGGCGGGATACCTACGAGCAGTACTTC.